A single sample is the source of the 18 T cell receptor beta chains below, sequenced in a study of cytotoxic CD8 clonotypes in ibrutinib-treated CLL. TCRdb's table, derived via immunoSEQ multiplex PCR, lists solely in-frame clones and lacks some. The table lists around 310,000 clones, around four fifths of them singletons. The sample consisted of PBMCs, taken before ibrutinib treatment. The receptors stem from a human donor with chronic lymphocytic leukemia.

The V gene is TRBV19, the J gene TRBJ2-7, with D hard to call. CDR3 length: 12 residues. Between the trimmed V and J ends, which lost 5 bases and 4 bases, there was a span of 9 bases. The germline gives CDR1 LNHDA, CDR2 SQIVND (reference sequence). The CDR3 nucleotides read TGTGCCAGTAGTTTTTCGGGTTACGAGCAGTACTTC. Translated: CASSFSGYEQYF.

The DNA of the CDR3 is TGCGCCAGCAGCTCAGACCCTGGGATTGGCACAGATACGCAGTATTTT. Translation: CASSSDPGIGTDTQYF. The rearrangement links TRBV5-1 to TRBJ2-3; D is ambiguous. Germline loops: CDR1 SGHRS, CDR2 YFSETQ. The CDR3 is made up of 16 amino acids. Trimming shortened V by 3 bases and J by 1 base, and 15 bases separated the two germline ends.

The chain links TRBV6-5 to TRBJ1-1; D is perhaps TRBD1 (5 bases). The CDR3 totals 16 residues. The germline V gene encodes CDR1 MNHEY and CDR2 SVGAGI. V was cut by 3 bases and J by 6 bases, with 20 bases left in between. This CDR3 is CASSYGAHPGLPEAFF. As DNA, the CDR3 is TGTGCCAGCAGTTATGGAGCCCACCCAGGGCTGCCTGAAGCTTTCTTT.

This clone was recorded only once. The chain recombines TRBV9 with TRBJ2-1, with D possibly TRBD2 on 5 matching bases. Germline V gene data show CDR1 as SGDLS and CDR2 as YYNGEE. The CDR3 runs 13 residues. The V end lost 0 bases, the J end lost 6 bases, and 7 bases lay between the germline ends. Written as DNA, the CDR3 is TGTGCCAGCAGCGTAGGTACTAGCAATGAGCAGTTCTTC. Protein: CASSVGTSNEQFF.

This chain joins TRBV28 and TRBJ2-7, with D unclear. V lost 4 bases and J 2 bases, leaving 9 bases between the germline ends. Per germline, CDR1 MDHEN and CDR2 SYDVKM. CDR3 length equals 13 residues. CDR3 in amino acids: CASSWVSTYEQYF. The CDR3 region has the DNA TGTGCCAGCAGTTGGGTTAGCACCTACGAGCAGTACTTC.

V usage is TRBV11-1 and J usage is TRBJ2-5; 9 bases match TRBD2. V lost 0 bases to trimming and J lost 1 base; unmatched junction nucleotides: 6. Germline CDR1 SGHAT, CDR2 FQDESV (reference sequence). This CDR3 contains 17 residues. For the CDR3, the DNA is TGTGCCAGCAGCTTAGCGCCCGCGGGAGGGGTCCAAGAGACCCAGTACTTC. Translated: CASSLAPAGGVQETQYF.

The rearrangement joins TRBV4-1 to TRBJ1-2; 9 bases map to TRBD1. CDR1 and CDR2 (germline): MGHRA, YSYEKL. Germline trimming cut 3 bases from V and 4 bases from J; bases unmatched to any gene: 3. The CDR3 loop spans 14 amino acids. CDR3 protein: CASSHDRGAYGYTF. Here the CDR3 DNA reads TGCGCCAGCAGCCACGACAGGGGGGCCTATGGCTACACCTTC.

The chain recombines TRBV11-2 with TRBJ2-5; 8 bases fit TRBD2. The CDR3 covers 14 residues. Germline V lookup: CDR1 SGHAT, CDR2 FQNNGV. Trimming at V came to 5 bases and at J to 3 bases, leaving 5 bases not matched to a gene. CDR3 bases: TGTGCCAGCAGCCCTTGGACTAGCAAAGAGACCCAGTACTTC. This gives the protein CASSPWTSKETQYF.

This chain uses TRBV29-1 with TRBJ1-5; 7 positions match TRBD1. This CDR3 comprises 13 residues. The trim removed 3 bases at V and 1 base at J, leaving 0 bases unmatched. Per the germline V gene, CDR1 is SQVTM and CDR2 is ANQGSEA. DNA of the CDR3: TGCAGCGTTGAGACAGGGAGCAATCAGCCCCAGCATTTT. The encoded protein is CSVETGSNQPQHF.

The J gene is TRBJ2-1, the V gene TRBV4-3, with D perhaps matching TRBD2 (6 bases). The V end was cut by 0 bases, the J end by 1 base, with 7 bases between. The CDR3 has 15 amino acids. Germline CDR1 is LGHNA and CDR2 is YSLEER. The CDR3 DNA sequence: TGCGCCAGCAGCCAAGATGGGGGGTCCTACAATGAGCAGTTCTTC. This encodes CASSQDGGSYNEQFF.

The chain couples TRBV27 to TRBJ2-7; 8 positions agree with TRBD1. The germline gives CDR1 MNHEY, CDR2 SMNVEV (reference sequence). The length of the CDR3 is 14 residues. Trimming took 8 bases from V and 2 from J; bases not matched to a gene: 8. The CDR3, as DNA: TGTGCCAGCCGACAGGGGATATCCGCCTACGAGCAGTACTTC. Its translation: CASRQGISAYEQYF.

V is TRBV7-6 and J is TRBJ2-2; no clear D. Germline V gives CDR1 SGHVS, CDR2 FNYEAQ. V was cut by 0 bases and J by 6 bases, with 11 bases left in between. The CDR3 consists of 15 residues. The CDR3: CASSLAQSQSGELFF. The CDR3 DNA sequence: TGTGCCAGCAGCTTAGCCCAGTCTCAGTCCGGGGAGCTGTTTTTT.

DNA for the CDR3: TGTGCCAGCAGTTTTACAGCGGGACAGAACACTGAAGCTTTCTTT. It is translated as CASSFTAGQNTEAFF. This rearrangement joins TRBV7-3 to TRBJ1-1; TRBD1 is a possible D gene (6 bases). Germline V gene sequence: CDR1 SGHTA, CDR2 FQGTGA. Trimming took 6 bases from V and 1 from J, leaving 15 bases between them. CDR3 length: 15 residues.

The rearrangement uses TRBV28 and TRBJ2-1; 9 bases fit TRBD1. The V gene's germline CDR1 is MDHEN and CDR2 SYDVKM. V trimming: 8 bases; J trimming: 6 bases; junction bases outside the gene matches: 11. This CDR3 is 15 amino acids long. The DNA of the CDR3 is TGTGCCAGCGGAAGGGACAGGGCATTGTTCAATGAGCAGTTCTTC. Its protein is CASGRDRALFNEQFF.

This chain links TRBV25-1 with TRBJ2-7, with D uncertain. Germline CDR1 is MGHDK and CDR2 is SYGVNS. V was shortened by 6 bases and J by 2 bases, with 2 bases between the two germline ends. The CDR3 runs to 10 residues. The CDR3 loop reads CASRAYEQYF. Here the CDR3 DNA reads TGTGCCAGCAGAGCCTACGAGCAGTACTTC.

In DNA, the CDR3 is TGTGCCAGCAGCCTCAGTGGGGAGCGGTACAATGAGCAGTTCTTC. It translates to CASSLSGERYNEQFF. The chain uses TRBV7-8 and TRBJ2-1; TRBD2 is a possible D gene (5 bases). Per germline, CDR1 SGHVS and CDR2 FQNEAQ. The length of the CDR3 is 15 residues. V was cut by 5 bases and J by 4 bases, with 15 bases left in between.

The rearrangement joins TRBV28 to TRBJ1-4; no definite D call. The CDR3 is 13 residues long. Germline loops: CDR1 MDHEN, CDR2 SYDVKM. V was trimmed by 7 bases and J by 2 bases, leaving 8 bases between them. The CDR3 DNA reads as TGTGCCAGCACAGGAGACACTAATGAAAAACTGTTTTTT. Translation gives CASTGDTNEKLFF.

This clone was found a few times. This sequence joins TRBV12-5 and TRBJ2-7, with 9 bases fitting TRBD2. This CDR3 has 15 residues. Germline values: CDR1 LGHNT, CDR2 FRNRAP. V lost 6 bases, J lost 2 bases, and 8 bases stayed unmatched. The CDR3 loop is CASGPRLAATYEQYF. CDR3 nucleotide sequence: TGTGCTAGTGGACCCCGACTAGCGGCTACCTACGAGCAGTACTTC. Variable domain in full (rest from reference TRBV12-5 and TRBJ2-7): DARVTQTPRHKVTEMGQEVTMRCQPILGHNTVFWYRQTMMQGLELLAYFRNRAPLDDSGMPKDRFSAEMPDATLATLKIQPSEPRDSAVYFCASGPRLAATYEQYFGPGTRLTVT.